The next 16 T cell receptor beta chains were all read from a single sample in a study of T-cell reconstitution after alpha-beta-depleted transplantation in children. Unique molecular identifiers were used in preparing the TCRbeta library. One entry per CDR3 protein results from TCRdb running MiXCR on the PCR reads. The repertoire holds about 600,000 distinct CDR3 sequences, with roughly a tenth as singletons. Here the sequenced sample was PBMCs from the stem cell graft donor, taken from the stem cell graft. The receptors derive from a human donor who donated a stem cell graft to a child with acute myeloid leukemia.

Only a few counts were recorded for this clonotype. Written as DNA, the CDR3 is TGCAGTGCTAGAGATGGTTCCAGCTCCTACGAGCAGTACTTC. This translates into CSARDGSSSYEQYF. The rearrangement uses TRBV20-1 and TRBJ2-7; no definite D call. The CDR3 contains 14 residues. The V end lost 0 bases, the J end lost 0 bases, and 9 bases lay between the germline ends. CDR1 and CDR2 from the germline V gene are DFQATT and SNEGSKA (reference sequence).

The CDR3 DNA sequence: TGTGCCTGTAACGGACTAGCTGCCTACGAGCAGTACTTC. It specifies CACNGLAAYEQYF. The chain recombines TRBV30 with TRBJ2-7; 8 positions match TRBD2. Unmatched junction bases numbered 6, after V lost 6 bases and J lost 2 bases. Germline assignment: CDR1 GTSNPN and CDR2 SVGIG (reference sequence). The CDR3 has 13 residues.

This clonotype was seen ten or more times. This chain uses TRBV29-1 with TRBJ2-5; D unresolved. This CDR3 region has 11 residues. The V end was cut by 4 bases, the J end by 7 bases, with 10 bases between. Germline V gives CDR1 SQVTM, CDR2 ANQGSEA. CDR3 in DNA: TGCAGCGTTGGTGACCTTGGGACCCAGTACTTC. Encoded protein: CSVGDLGTQYF.

The chain joins TRBV5-1 to TRBJ2-7, with D hard to call. The V and J ends lost 1 base and 0 bases respectively, with 11 bases between them. Germline-derived CDR1 and CDR2 are SGHRS and YFSETQ. This CDR3 comprises 15 residues. Here the CDR3 DNA reads TGCGCCAGCAGCTTGCTCGTCGGCGGCTCCTACGAGCAGTACTTC. Translated, it gives CASSLLVGGSYEQYF.

The chain recombines TRBV7-8 with TRBJ2-1, with a tentative D call TRBD2 (6 bases). The V end lost 5 bases, the J end lost 1 base, and 15 bases lay between the germline ends. The germline V gene encodes CDR1 SGHVS and CDR2 FQNEAQ. The CDR3 runs to 16 residues. CDR3 DNA: TGTGCCAGCAGCACCCCCAAGCGGGCTTCCTACAATGAGCAGTTCTTC. Its translation is CASSTPKRASYNEQFF.

The V and J genes are TRBV7-2 and TRBJ2-1, with 8 bases aligning to TRBD2. The J segment lost 7 bases and the V segment lost 5 bases, leaving 16 bases of the junction unmatched. The CDR3 is 17 amino acids. The germline CDR1 and CDR2 sequences are SGHTA and FQGNSA. CDR3: CASSPPVPGLDGNEQFF. The CDR3 bases are TGTGCCAGCAGCCCCCCCGTCCCGGGACTAGACGGGAATGAGCAGTTCTTC.

This clonotype was seen repeatedly, ten times or more. This chain joins TRBV5-1 and TRBJ2-1, with D perhaps matching TRBD2 (6 bases). The CDR3 loop spans 15 amino acids. Per germline, CDR1 SGHRS and CDR2 YFSETQ. Trimming took 5 bases from V and 7 from J, leaving 19 bases between them. The CDR3 protein is CASSGLEGPFNEQFF. In nucleotides, the CDR3 is TGCGCCAGCAGTGGATTGGAGGGGCCCTTTAATGAGCAGTTCTTC.

This clonotype has only a few counts. The chain carries TRBV29-1 and TRBJ1-4, with D perhaps matching TRBD1 (5 bases). CDR3 length: 14 amino acids. The V end lost 6 bases, the J end lost 8 bases, and 19 bases lay between the germline ends. Germline V lookup: CDR1 SQVTM, CDR2 ANQGSEA. The CDR3 sequence: CSVARDSGPEKLFF. The CDR3 DNA sequence: TGCAGCGTGGCCCGGGACTCCGGACCGGAAAAACTGTTTTTT.

This clonotype was seen a handful of times. The chain recombines TRBV20-1 with TRBJ1-1; TRBD1 might be the D (6 bases). V was clipped by 6 bases and J by 1 base, with 18 bases between them. CDR3 length equals 15 residues. CDR1 is DFQATT and CDR2 is SNEGSKA in the germline V gene (reference sequence). CDR3: CSAGLGAQRNTEAFF. DNA of the CDR3: TGCAGTGCCGGGTTGGGGGCACAACGGAACACTGAAGCTTTCTTT.

On this clonotype: This sequence may be a read error, since a much larger clone differs from it by one base. The V and J genes are TRBV4-3 and TRBJ2-3; 10 bases line up with TRBD2. CDR3 length equals 16 residues. The V gene's germline CDR1 is LGHNA and CDR2 YSLEER. DNA of the CDR3: TGCGCCAGCGGCCAGTTTAGCGGGAGGTACACAGATACGCAGTATTTT. The encoded protein is CASGQFSGRYTDTQYF.

As regards this clonotype: A much larger clone differs by one base, so this may be a read error. The conserved final phenylalanine or tryptophan is absent from the CDR3, which likely points to a read error. V usage is TRBV20-1 and J usage is TRBJ2-3; D remains unclear. The V and J ends lost 3 bases and 0 bases respectively, with 13 bases between them. The CDR3 is made up of 15 amino acids. Germline V CDR1 and CDR2: DFQATT, SNEGSKA (reference sequence). The CDR3 nucleotides read TGCAGTGCTAGGTCGTCTAGGAAAAGCACAGATACGCAGTATTAT. It is translated as CSARSSRKSTDTQYY.

This clonotype was recorded many times. This chain links TRBV5-5 with TRBJ2-1, with D possibly being TRBD2 (5 bases). This CDR3 region has 14 residues. V was trimmed by 4 bases and J by 5 bases, leaving 13 bases between them. The germline gives CDR1 SGHKS, CDR2 YYEKEE (reference sequence). The CDR3 bases are TGTGCCAGCAGCCGCGTGGACTTGAACAATGAGCAGTTCTTC. Protein: CASSRVDLNNEQFF.

The sample holds a few counts of this clonotype. The CDR3 nucleotides are TGTGCCAGCAGGGTGACCGAGGGACTAGCTCCCTACAATGAGCAGTTCTTC. Protein: CASRVTEGLAPYNEQFF. The chain links TRBV27 to TRBJ2-1, with 9 bases fitting TRBD2. V was pared by 6 bases and J by 2 bases, with 11 bases of the junction left unmatched. Germline assignment: CDR1 MNHEY and CDR2 SMNVEV (reference sequence). This CDR3 has 17 residues.

V usage is TRBV11-2 and J usage is TRBJ2-4; D may correspond to TRBD1 or TRBD2 (5 bases each). Germline CDR1 reads SGHAT; CDR2 reads FQNNGV. This CDR3 spans 15 amino acids. Trimming removed 5 bases from V and 8 bases from J, with 19 bases in between. The CDR3 coding sequence is TGTGCCAGCAGCAACCGAGGGGAATCGATAGACATTCAGTACTTC. Protein product: CASSNRGESIDIQYF.

This sequence joins TRBV5-1 and TRBJ2-2, with TRBD2 matching over 11 bases. There are 16 residues in the CDR3. The ends lost 1 base at V and 8 bases at J; junction bases unmatched: 7. Per the germline V gene, CDR1 is SGHRS and CDR2 is YFSETQ. The CDR3 DNA is TGCGCCAGCAGCTTGTCGACTAGCGGGGCCTTTGGGGAGCTGTTTTTT. Its translation: CASSLSTSGAFGELFF. Combining the CDR3 with reference TRBV5-1 and TRBJ2-2 gives the whole variable domain KAGVTQTPRYLIKTRGQQVTLSCSPISGHRSVSWYQQTPGQGLQFLFEYFSETQRNKGNFPGRFSGRQFSNSRSEMNVSTLELGDSALYLCASSLSTSGAFGELFFGEGSRLTVL.

Of note for this clonotype: Possible read error: a much larger clone is one base away. The genes are TRBV7-6 and TRBJ1-4, with D possibly being TRBD1 (6 bases). The CDR3 loop spans 14 amino acids. Germline V gene lookup returns CDR1 SGHVS and CDR2 FNYEAQ. The CDR3 loop reads CASSPGGGNEKLYF. Here the CDR3 DNA reads TGTGCCAGCAGTCCCGGGGGCGGTAATGAAAAACTGTATTTT.